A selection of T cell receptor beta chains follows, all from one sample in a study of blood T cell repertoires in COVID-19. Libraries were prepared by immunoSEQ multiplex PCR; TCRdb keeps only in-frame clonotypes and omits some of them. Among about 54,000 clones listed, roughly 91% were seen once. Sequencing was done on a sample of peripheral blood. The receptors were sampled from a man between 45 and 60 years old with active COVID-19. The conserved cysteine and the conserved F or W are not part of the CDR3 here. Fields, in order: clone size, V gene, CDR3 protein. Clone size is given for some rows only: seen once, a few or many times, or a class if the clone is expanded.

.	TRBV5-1	ASSATSEEDTQY
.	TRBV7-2	ASSFRVGGELF
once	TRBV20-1	SAYRSTEQY
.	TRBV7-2	ASRSGAANEQF
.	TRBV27	ASSSPTTAPYGYT
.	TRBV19	ATGAVENTEAF
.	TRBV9	ASSVGTGGVYEQY
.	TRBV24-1	ATSDRGLYGYT
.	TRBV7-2	ASSFSGGGRNTEAF
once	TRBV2	ASSDEASDYNEQF
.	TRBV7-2	ASSRGLDYNEQF
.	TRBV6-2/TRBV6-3	ASSYTRGTNNEQF
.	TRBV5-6	ASSLLTTQLFHTQY
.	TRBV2	ASSYGTGQPGELF
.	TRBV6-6	ASTEGQGALAF
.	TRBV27	ASSYQGRRTYEQY
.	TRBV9	ASSARDRSYNSPLH